This is a list of T cell receptor beta chains from one sample in a study of blood T cell repertoires in COVID-19. Repertoires were generated with immunoSEQ multiplex PCR, while TCRdb's copy carries only in-frame clones and drops some. The top ten hold approximately 10% of the sample, which has about 98,000 clones, approximately 79% seen once. Input material: peripheral blood. The receptors derive from a man in his 70s with active or convalescent COVID-19. The conserved cysteine and the conserved F or W are not part of the CDR3 here. Size is omitted from some rows. Given values are once, few, many or a class for expanded clones.

clone size: .
J gene: TRBJ2-3
V gene: TRBV6-5
CDR3 protein: ASRRFSADTQY

clone size: .
J gene: TRBJ1-2
V gene: TRBV7-8
CDR3 protein: ASSPLRDYT

clone size: .
J gene: TRBJ1-2
V gene: TRBV7-9
CDR3 protein: ASTPDRQAYGYT

clone size: .
J gene: TRBJ2-1
V gene: TRBV27
CDR3 protein: ASSSTGTSYNEQF

clone size: once
J gene: TRBJ1-2
V gene: TRBV30
CDR3 protein: AWSVPRAANYGYT

clone size: few
J gene: TRBJ1-2
V gene: TRBV10-2
CDR3 protein: ASSESNRGSYGYT

clone size: .
J gene: TRBJ1-4
V gene: TRBV18
CDR3 protein: ASSPRSRVTATNEKLF

clone size: .
J gene: TRBJ2-2
V gene: TRBV18
CDR3 protein: ASSPSGQAAGELF

clone size: .
J gene: TRBJ2-3
V gene: TRBV4-2
CDR3 protein: ASSQVAGGLTDTQY

clone size: .
J gene: TRBJ2-1
V gene: TRBV5-6
CDR3 protein: ASSPPPGQGDDNEQF

clone size: .
J gene: TRBJ1-3
V gene: TRBV19
CDR3 protein: ASGQGGSGNTIY

clone size: .
J gene: TRBJ2-1
V gene: TRBV5-1
CDR3 protein: ASSPGLAGGKDEQF

clone size: .
J gene: TRBJ1-6
V gene: TRBV5-6
CDR3 protein: ASSFAPSSYNSPLH

clone size: .
J gene: TRBJ2-5
V gene: TRBV5-6
CDR3 protein: ASSLLRGGTSSQETQY

clone size: .
J gene: TRBJ2-1
V gene: TRBV6-2/TRBV6-3
CDR3 protein: ASSYSGGSGGPHNEQF

clone size: .
J gene: TRBJ2-3
V gene: TRBV5-8
CDR3 protein: ASSLDRLKTDTQY

clone size: .
J gene: TRBJ1-5
V gene: TRBV10-2
CDR3 protein: ASSGAEYSNQPQH

clone size: .
J gene: TRBJ1-2
V gene: TRBV7-2
CDR3 protein: ASSKQGFYGYT

clone size: .
J gene: TRBJ2-3
V gene: TRBV9
CDR3 protein: ASSVSLAGGLN

clone size: .
J gene: TRBJ2-7
V gene: TRBV10-2
CDR3 protein: ATRSPMRYEQY

clone size: .
J gene: TRBJ2-5
V gene: TRBV7-9
CDR3 protein: ASSLVQGDSGAQY

clone size: .
J gene: TRBJ1-1
V gene: TRBV5-1
CDR3 protein: ASSMVGRGFNTEAF

clone size: .
J gene: TRBJ2-5
V gene: TRBV3-1/TRBV3-2
CDR3 protein: ASSQVQGARETQY

clone size: .
J gene: TRBJ2-6
V gene: TRBV2
CDR3 protein: ASGRDRAVSGANVLT

clone size: once
J gene: TRBJ2-3
V gene: TRBV10-3
CDR3 protein: ASGTGQVISYTQY

clone size: .
J gene: TRBJ2-1
V gene: TRBV5-4
CDR3 protein: ASSLGLAGGNEQF

clone size: .
J gene: TRBJ1-1
V gene: TRBV5-1
CDR3 protein: ASSLRGQNMNTEAF

clone size: once
J gene: TRBJ2-7
V gene: TRBV7-9
CDR3 protein: ASSLASAGGFYEQY

clone size: .
J gene: TRBJ2-5
V gene: TRBV7-2
CDR3 protein: ASSPGDWETQY

clone size: .
J gene: TRBJ1-3
V gene: TRBV7-9
CDR3 protein: ASSFLSSGNTIY

clone size: .
J gene: TRBJ2-1
V gene: TRBV7-7
CDR3 protein: ASSLNGQGAGDEQF

clone size: .
J gene: TRBJ1-2
V gene: TRBV5-1
CDR3 protein: ASGEHYGYT

clone size: .
J gene: TRBJ2-7
V gene: TRBV5-1
CDR3 protein: ASSPTSGGTALHEQY

clone size: .
J gene: TRBJ2-5
V gene: TRBV30
CDR3 protein: AWSVLSSGGAQY

clone size: .
J gene: TRBJ2-3
V gene: TRBV5-6
CDR3 protein: ASSSHPQGYTDTQY

clone size: .
J gene: TRBJ2-5
V gene: TRBV11-3
CDR3 protein: ASSFRLAEQETQY

clone size: .
J gene: TRBJ2-7
V gene: TRBV11-2
CDR3 protein: ASSSGLEAEQY

clone size: .
J gene: TRBJ2-6
V gene: TRBV10-3
CDR3 protein: AIREGQGISGANVLT

clone size: .
J gene: TRBJ2-6
V gene: TRBV12-5
CDR3 protein: ASGFQGGANVLT

clone size: .
J gene: TRBJ1-5
V gene: TRBV7-2
CDR3 protein: ASSLEPLRGPQH

clone size: .
J gene: TRBJ1-4
V gene: TRBV2
CDR3 protein: ASRGQGVGEKLF

clone size: .
J gene: TRBJ2-5
V gene: TRBV15
CDR3 protein: ATSRGTSSGEETQY

clone size: .
J gene: TRBJ1-1
V gene: TRBV11-2
CDR3 protein: ASSLAGTVNTMNTEAF

clone size: .
J gene: TRBJ2-2
V gene: TRBV5-4
CDR3 protein: ASSSRGEPTGELF

clone size: .
J gene: TRBJ2-7
V gene: TRBV10-2
CDR3 protein: ASSGSAGGANEQY

clone size: .
J gene: TRBJ2-3
V gene: TRBV4-1
CDR3 protein: ASSQDLAGVDHTQY

clone size: .
J gene: TRBJ2-3
V gene: TRBV2
CDR3 protein: ASSSGQGAADTQY

clone size: .
J gene: TRBJ2-7
V gene: TRBV6-2/TRBV6-3
CDR3 protein: ASSKPSGGFNEQY

clone size: .
J gene: TRBJ2-7
V gene: TRBV7-9
CDR3 protein: ASSPTSGWEQY

clone size: .
J gene: TRBJ2-3
V gene: TRBV5-5
CDR3 protein: ASSFRPAVDTQY